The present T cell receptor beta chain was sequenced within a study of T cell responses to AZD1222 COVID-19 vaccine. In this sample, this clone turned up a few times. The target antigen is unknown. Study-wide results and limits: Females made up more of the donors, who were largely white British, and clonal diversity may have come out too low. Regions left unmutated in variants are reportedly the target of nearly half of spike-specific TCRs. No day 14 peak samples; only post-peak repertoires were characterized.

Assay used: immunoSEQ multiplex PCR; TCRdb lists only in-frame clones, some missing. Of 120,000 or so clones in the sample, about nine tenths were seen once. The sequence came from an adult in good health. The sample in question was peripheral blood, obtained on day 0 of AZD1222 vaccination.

CDR3 in DNA: TGTGCCAGCAGTTTATTAGTCTGGCGACAGGGGGCCCACGAGCAGTACTTC. Translated, it gives CASSLLVWRQGAHEQYF. The chain combines TRBV27 with TRBJ2-7; TRBD1 matches 10 bases. With V trimmed by 1 base and J by 5 bases, 11 bases remained unmatched. Germline CDR1 reads MNHEY; CDR2 reads SMNVEV (reference sequence). This CDR3 contains 17 residues.